This T cell receptor (beta chain) was sequenced for a study of blood T cell repertoires in COVID-19. TCRdb keeps only in-frame clones here, not all; method: immunoSEQ multiplex PCR. There are 110,000 to 150,000 clones in the sample; approximately 86% occur only once, and 1.5% to 2% lies in the top ten. The table lists this clone with a few counts. This CDR3 spans 16 amino acids. Germline V gene lookup returns CDR1 SNHLY and CDR2 FYNNEI. Trimming cost V 3 bases and J 4 bases, with 13 bases left between them. This clonotype was sampled from a man between 65 and 85 years old with acute or convalescent COVID-19. The chain combines TRBV2 with TRBJ1-6, with D unresolved. The source material was peripheral blood. Here the CDR3 reads CASSDPPTNYNSPLHF. The CDR3 region has the DNA TGTGCCAGCAGTGACCCCCCGACAAATTATAATTCACCCCTCCACTTT.